The rows below give T cell receptor beta chains drawn from one sample of a study of blood T cell repertoires in COVID-19. Using immunoSEQ multiplex PCR, the repertoire was profiled, and TCRdb retains in-frame clones only, with some absent. The repertoire holds about 35,000 clones, with 83% as singletons. The sample was peripheral blood. These receptors were obtained from a man aged 50 to 59 with acute or convalescent COVID-19. CDR3s include the opening cysteine and the closing phenylalanine or tryptophan. A D gene is named only where the DNA matches it firmly. Size is stated for part of the rows, as once, few or many counts, or as a class when the clone is expanded.

V gene,J gene,CDR3 length,D gene,clone size,CDR3 DNA,CDR3 protein
TRBV30,TRBJ2-6,14,NA,NA,TGTGCCTGGAGTCGGCGGATTGGGGCCAACGTCCTGACTTTC,CAWSRRIGANVLTF
TRBV7-2,TRBJ2-2,14,NA,NA,TGTGCCAGCAGCTTAGTGGGCTTGTCCGGGGAGCTGTTTTTT,CASSLVGLSGELFF
TRBV28,TRBJ1-1,14,NA,NA,TGTGCCAGCAGTTTCCCCAGGGGGAACACTGAAGCTTTCTTT,CASSFPRGNTEAFF
TRBV5-1,TRBJ1-3,15,NA,NA,TGCGCCAGCAGCTTGGACGGTTTCTCTGGAAACACCATATATTTT,CASSLDGFSGNTIYF
TRBV6-5,TRBJ1-2,15,NA,once,TGTGCCAGCAGTTACTCGGGGGCGCGGGACTATGGCTACACCTTC,CASSYSGARDYGYTF
TRBV27,TRBJ2-5,17,TRBD2,NA,TGTGCCAGCAAAGGGACTAGCGGGAGTCCGCGGACAGGGACCCAGTACTTC,CASKGTSGSPRTGTQYF
TRBV13,TRBJ2-7,12,NA,NA,TGTGCCAGCAGCAGGACAGCCTACGAGCAGTACTTC,CASSRTAYEQYF
TRBV7-3,TRBJ2-7,16,NA,few,TGTGCCAGCAGCTTAACGGGGGACTCCACCCAAGGGGAGCAGTACTTC,CASSLTGDSTQGEQYF
TRBV5-6,TRBJ1-5,17,NA,NA,TGTGCCAGCAGCTTAGGGCAGGGCCTGTCCTTCAATCAGCCCCAGCATTTT,CASSLGQGLSFNQPQHF
TRBV13,TRBJ2-3,15,NA,NA,TGTGCCAGCAGCTTAGGCACAGGGTTGAGAGATACGCAGTATTTT,CASSLGTGLRDTQYF